This TCR beta chain is drawn from a study of blood T cell repertoires in COVID-19. V gave up 8 bases and J gave up 0 bases, with 9 bases separating them. The CDR3 length is 13 residues. CDR1 and CDR2 from the germline V gene are SEHNR and FQNEAQ (reference sequence). Generated by immunoSEQ multiplex PCR, the TCRdb table keeps only in-frame clones and is missing some. This table holds about 60,000 clones, 75% to 90% found once. V and J are TRBV7-9 and TRBJ2-3; D is uncertain. This sequence was found in a human donor with acute or convalescent COVID-19. The donor label of this sample is uncertain. Sequences were obtained from peripheral blood. The CDR3 nucleotides are TGTGCCAGCCGTCCGTTAAGCACAGATACGCAGTATTTT. Its protein is CASRPLSTDTQYF.